This T cell receptor (beta chain) was sequenced for a study of T cell responses to AZD1222 COVID-19 vaccine (TCRdb year 2021). Background for the entire study: A total of just over 230 trial participants underwent TCR sequencing, of whom 200 to 220 had received two doses of AZD1222 and around 25 had received two doses of the MenACWY control vaccine. Trial participants were enrolled by age into 18-55, 56-69 and 70-plus year subgroups, with around 150, 28 and 57 TCR-sequenced participants respectively. Findings and caveats that apply to the study as a whole: The 56-69-year group was small, and its depth increase did not reach significance, likely because of low power. Epitopes outside the regions mutated in the B.1.351 and B.1.1.7 variants were reportedly recognized by nearly half of the unique spike-specific TCRs. Participants were mostly white British, with more females than males. The authors suggested clonal diversity may have been underestimated. The vaccine-associated CD4 TCRs covered the entire spike protein, and the dominant responses fell in regions 160-218 and 743-854. A significant rise in spike-specific TCR breadth and depth was observed after two AZD1222 doses relative to day 0 and relative to MenACWY recipients. Conclusions about previously exposed vaccinees were limited because only six AZD1222 recipients were SARS-CoV-2 seropositive at baseline. Because no samples from the day 14 peak response were available, repertoires could be characterized only after the peak T cell response.

A note on this clone: Its target antigen remains unknown. Base-call qualities are not available, and no considerably larger clone is one nucleotide away.

The CDR3 regions of human TCRbeta chains were analyzed by immunosequencing. The paper's data handling went like this. Repertoire TCRs were checked for matches against a reference library of SARS-CoV-2-specific TCRs that had been generated using the MIRA antigen-specificity platform. Breadth meant the fraction of unique TCRs that were SARS-CoV-2-associated, whereas depth meant the fraction of total T cells that were SARS-CoV-2-associated. Using the MIRA data, each spike-specific TCR was mapped to the spike region that the TCR reacts to and placed in a CD4 or CD8 class. Log10-transformed breadth and depth values were compared by one-way ANOVA with Sidak's multiple comparisons tests. What TCRdb holds here is the immuneACCESS table cut down to in-frame rearrangements. Part of the clones is not present; checked against another copy, under half of the missing clones reflect an unresolved V gene, and the others are unexplained. V and J calls and clone size are as listed in that table; D and trimming were resolved from the DNA. In this sample the table shows 150,000 or so clones, around nine tenths of which occur a single time. The top ten clones comprise more than 1.3% of the sample.

The time point tag for this specimen amounts to: about 28 days (+/-7) after the second vaccine dose. AZD1222 recipients with second doses at about 4 weeks or about 12 weeks were pooled, because spike-specific TCR depth and breadth did not differ between schedules. Samples from vaccinated people were obtained from the UK trials COV001 and COV002, which included a single-blind randomized controlled phase 2/3 trial of AZD1222 (ChAdOx1 nCoV-19) in healthy adults. For TCRbeta chain sequencing, PBMC samples from trial participants were taken at day 0 and at day 28 after the second dose. V and J lose 6 bases and 5 bases, and a span of 16 bases separates them. According to the germline V gene, CDR1 reads SGHAT and CDR2 reads FQNNGV. The CDR3 has 14 amino acids, counting the end cysteine and phenylalanine. Only the CDR3 DNA is retained, 42 bases long and in frame from the first base.

This sequence originates from an adult who received the AZD1222 COVID-19 vaccine. This material consisted of peripheral blood, taken 28 days after the second AZD1222 dose. The chain employs TRBV11-2 and TRBJ1-1; a tentative D call is TRBD1 (5 bases match). The CDR3 amino acid sequence is: CASSRTSGGTEAFF. In nucleotide form, the sequence is TGTGCCAGCAGTCGTACTAGTGGGGGGACTGAAGCTTTCTTT.